This record concerns one TCR beta chain sequence. This receptor's antigen is unknown. Base qualities were left out, and no much larger clone turns up one base away. The data originate from a study of T cells in Graves' hyperthyroidism and ophthalmopathy (dated by TCRdb to about 2019). Study-wide context: Peripheral blood was collected at initial diagnosis, before any treatment. The approximately 90 discovery patients were divided at random into training and test sets in a 7:3 ratio. TCR Vbeta CDR3 sequencing of 135 peripheral blood samples (43 ophthalmopathy, about 75 hyperthyroidism and roughly 17 progressor patients) is reported in the paper. Once sampling was done, hyperthyroidism patients were given methimazole at a starting dose of 30 mg daily, whereas ophthalmopathy patients were given high-dose intravenous methylprednisolone. TCR V-J signatures able to tell the groups apart were searched for in a discovery cohort of 100 patients, of whom 40 to 45 had Graves' ophthalmopathy and about 60 had stable Graves' hyperthyroidism. The study also compared thyroid tissue and blood T-cell repertoires from over 5 Graves' hyperthyroidism patients. Prospective prediction of ophthalmopathy was tested in an independent validation cohort consisting of 18 to 20 hyperthyroidism patients and over 15 patients who later progressed to ophthalmopathy.

The TCR beta CDR3 regions were amplified from the RNA transcripts. The TCR CDR3 was subjected to a first round of RT-PCR using the HTBI primer set and the Qiagen OneStep RT-PCR kit. Libraries were constructed in a second round of multiplex PCR, after which size selection and purification were carried out. The libraries were sequenced on an Illumina HiSeq2000 using paired-end 100 bp reads. Under the source paper's analysis protocol: SOAPnuke was used to process the raw data, with reads discarded if the reads contained adapters or uncalled bases, had a mean Phred below 15, or lacked an exact constant-primer or identifier match. COPE v1.2.5 was used to merge the high-quality paired reads, and each unique nucleotide sequence was defined as a clonotype. MiTCR v1.1 was used to align the clonotypes against IMGT TRBV, TRBD and TRBJ reference segments. Analysis was restricted to V-J combinations with a frequency above 0.0001, which covered roughly 99% of repertoires. A TCS score was defined as the ratio between F50 (clonal expansion) and ExV (chaos), using BLOSUM62-based TCRdist between CDR3 peptides within each V-J. Welch's t-statistics and random forest reduced around 550 V-J features to 13, which were used in a naive Bayes classifier (R e1071). TCRdb ran its own pipeline on the public reads, namely fastp trimming at Q25 and MiXCR clone calling, and kept in-frame beta chains. A single entry per CDR3 protein holds the most common genes and DNA from its merged rows. These V and J calls originate from TCRdb's pipeline instead of the authors' own analysis. Here the sample has a few hundred thousand distinct CDR3 sequences; around 25% occur a single time. Together, the top ten hold 70% to 75% of the sample.

Graves' hyperthyroidism was defined as stable when no progression to ophthalmopathy occurred over 18 months of follow-up. Hyperthyroidism patients were newly diagnosed, with disease duration under 2 months, and aged 18 to 65 years. The study excluded patients with uncontrolled infections, other autoimmune diseases, pregnancy or lactation. Diagnoses were based on clinical symptoms, serum thyroxine and TRAb, thyroid ultrasound and orbital computed tomography. PBMCs were separated from under 11 ml of fresh peripheral blood using Ficoll-Paque density gradient centrifugation. Total RNA was extracted with Trizol reagent, and quality was checked on an Agilent 2100 Bioanalyzer. Beyond this particular receptor, the publication reports: A model built on a 13 V-J signature distinguished ophthalmopathy from stable hyperthyroidism, reaching 87.88% sensitivity and around 81% specificity in cross-validation and 80%/75% in testing. No statistical method was used to fix the sample size in advance, and group allocation was not hidden from the investigators. During validation, the model predicted progression to ophthalmopathy a median of approximately 6 months ahead of onset, with around 71% sensitivity and roughly 72% specificity. Blood samples also contained most of the expanded thyroid clonotypes (frequency above 0.001), which suggests that blood repertoires may reflect thyroid immune responses.

V and J are trimmed by 7 bases and 5 bases, and the gene matches miss 5 bases of the junction. The CDR1 and CDR2 encoded by the germline V gene are MNHEY and SVGEGT. The CDR3 holds 13 amino acids from the cysteine to the phenylalanine. The only DNA kept is the CDR3, 39 bases in frame from the first base. The rearrangement joined TRBV6-2 or TRBV6-3 to TRBJ2-4; 7 bases in the middle match TRBD2. The TCR originated in a man aged 50-59 years with Graves' hyperthyroidism. The sample was blood. The DNA sequence is as follows: TGTGCCAGCACCCGACGGGGGGAAAACATTCAGTACTTC. Its protein is CASTRRGENIQYF.